Each of the 16 T cell receptor beta chains below was sequenced from the same sample in a study of OX40 agonist ivuxolimab in advanced cancers. Profiling relied on immunoSEQ multiplex PCR, and the TCRdb table lists in-frame clones only, not all of them. Of tens of thousands of clones in the sample, about 90% are singletons; the top ten hold over 20%. Sequenced material: CD4+ or CD8+ T cells sorted from blood, taken in a trial of the OX40 agonist ivuxolimab. The origin of the receptors is an adult with an advanced solid tumor such as melanoma, head and neck, liver or kidney cancer.

Only one count was recorded for this clone. The rearrangement uses TRBV9 and TRBJ2-3; 9 bases map to TRBD2. The V gene's germline CDR1 is SGDLS and CDR2 YYNGEE. CDR3 length equals 14 residues. Trimming at V came to 1 base and at J to 6 bases, leaving 3 bases not matched to a gene. The CDR3 sequence is CASSVSGLADTQYF. The CDR3, as DNA: TGTGCCAGCAGCGTATCAGGACTAGCGGATACGCAGTATTTT.

The table lists this clone with a few counts. This chain joins TRBV30 and TRBJ1-1; D is unresolved. The CDR3 is 13 residues long. The V and J ends lost 0 bases and 3 bases respectively, with 8 bases between them. Germline CDR1 is GTSNPN and CDR2 is SVGIG (reference sequence). The CDR3 is CAWSVGEDTEAFF. The DNA for the CDR3 is TGTGCCTGGAGTGTTGGGGAGGACACTGAAGCTTTCTTT. Variable domain in full (rest from reference TRBV30 and TRBJ1-1): SQTIHQWPATLVQPVGSPLSLECTVEGTSNPNLYWYRQAAGRGLQLLFYSVGIGQISSEVPQNLSASRPQDRQFILSSKKLLLSDSGFYLCAWSVGEDTEAFFGQGTRLTVV.

The chain carries TRBV23-1 and TRBJ1-5, with 8 bases fitting TRBD1. TRBV23-1 counts as an open reading frame of uncertain function. The CDR3 is made up of 16 amino acids. V trimming: 4 bases; J trimming: 5 bases; junction bases outside the gene matches: 10. This CDR3 is CASSRPPGQDYQPQHF. The CDR3 region has the DNA TGCGCCAGCAGTCGACCGCCGGGACAGGATTATCAGCCCCAGCATTTT.

The gene calls are TRBV29-1 and TRBJ1-2; maybe TRBD1 (5 bases). Germline-derived CDR1 and CDR2 are SQVTM and ANQGSEA. Trimming removed 4 bases at V and 8 bases at J, with 14 bases between. This CDR3 comprises 12 residues. The CDR3 loop reads CSVGDGGGGYTF. The CDR3 DNA reads as TGCAGCGTTGGGGACGGGGGTGGCGGCTACACCTTC. Together with reference TRBV29-1 and TRBJ1-2, the CDR3 gives the full variable domain: SAVISQKPSRDICQRGTSLTIQCQVDSQVTMMFWYRQQPGQSLTLIATANQGSEATYESGFVIDKFPISRPNLTFSTLTVSNMSPEDSSIYLCSVGDGGGGYTFGSGTRLTVV.

The chain recombines TRBV4-3 with TRBJ1-6; possibly TRBD1 for D (6 bases). V lost 0 bases and J 7 bases, leaving 13 bases between the germline ends. The germline V gene has CDR1 LGHNA and CDR2 YSLEER. This CDR3 region has 16 residues. The CDR3 loop is CASSQDLGGANSPLHF. CDR3 coding DNA: TGCGCCAGCAGCCAAGATCTGGGGGGGGCGAATTCACCCCTCCACTTT.

The chain is built from TRBV27 and TRBJ1-5; the match to TRBD1 covers 7 bases. Looked up from germline, CDR1 is MNHEY and CDR2 is SMNVEV (reference sequence). The CDR3 is 15 amino acids. V lost 4 bases and J lost 0; bases outside the gene matches: 3. The CDR3 loop reads CASSYRGYSNQPQHF. For the CDR3, the DNA is TGTGCCAGCAGTTACAGGGGTTATAGCAATCAGCCCCAGCATTTT.

This chain's CDR3 is CASSLVRGKSYEQYF. CDR3 coding DNA: TGTGCCAGCAGCTTAGTTAGAGGGAAATCCTACGAGCAGTACTTC. The chain couples TRBV7-9 to TRBJ2-7; D is perhaps TRBD2 (5 bases). The V end lost 1 base, the J end lost 1 base, and 11 bases lay between the germline ends. Germline CDR1 SEHNR, CDR2 FQNEAQ (reference sequence). The CDR3 spans 15 residues.

The chain recombines TRBV27 with TRBJ1-6; D is unclear. The CDR3 has 17 residues. CDR1 and CDR2 (germline): MNHEY, SMNVEV (reference sequence). V lost 1 base to trimming and J lost 3 bases, with 13 bases between them. The CDR3 here is CASSLFNSGHYNSPLHF. The CDR3 DNA reads TGTGCCAGCAGTTTATTCAACTCAGGCCACTATAATTCACCCCTCCACTTT.

The V and J genes are TRBV28 and TRBJ1-1; D gene unclear. This CDR3 is built from 16 residues. V was pared by 7 bases and J by 4 bases, with 22 bases between. CDR1 is MDHEN and CDR2 is SYDVKM in the germline V gene. CDR3 region: CASIHTFRGKGTEAFF. CDR3 in DNA: TGTGCCAGCATCCACACATTCAGAGGGAAGGGCACTGAAGCTTTCTTT.

This chain connects TRBV6-5 to TRBJ1-5; D not resolved. The CDR3 extends over 15 amino acids. Germline CDR1 and CDR2: MNHEY and SVGAGI. The V and J ends lost 2 bases and 2 bases respectively, with 10 bases between them. The CDR3 DNA sequence: TGTGCCAGCAGTTACGTGGTCTTTGGCAATCAGCCCCAGCATTTT. It encodes CASSYVVFGNQPQHF.

CDR3 nucleotide sequence: TGTGCCAGTAGTATCGCCCTTCAGGGGGCTCTCTTCGATGAGCAGTTCTTC. Amino acid sequence: CASSIALQGALFDEQFF. This rearrangement joins TRBV19 to TRBJ2-1, with 8 nucleotides matching TRBD1. Trimming at V came to 3 bases and at J to 8 bases, leaving 15 bases not matched to a gene. The CDR3 length is 17 residues. Per the germline V gene, CDR1 is LNHDA and CDR2 is SQIVND (reference sequence).

The CDR3 DNA sequence: TGTGCCAGCAGCTTAGGCACAAGCGGTGGATACAATGAGCAGTTCTTC. Amino acid sequence: CASSLGTSGGYNEQFF. This rearrangement joins TRBV13 to TRBJ2-1, with a tentative D call TRBD2 (5 bases). Per germline, CDR1 PRHDT and CDR2 FYEKMQ (reference sequence). Trimming cost V 0 bases and J 4 bases, with 13 bases left between them. The CDR3 length is 16 residues. Using reference TRBV13 and TRBJ2-1 for the parts outside the CDR3, the full variable domain is AAGVIQSPRHLIKEKRETATLKCYPIPRHDTVYWYQQGPGQDPQFLISFYEKMQSDKGSIPDRFSAQQFSDYHSELNMSSLELGDSALYFCASSLGTSGGYNEQFFGPGTRLTVL.

The J gene is TRBJ1-1, the V gene TRBV4-3; 9 nucleotides agree with TRBD1. J gave up 3 bases and V 6 bases, and 11 bases lay outside the gene matches. This CDR3 spans 16 amino acids. Germline V gives CDR1 LGHNA, CDR2 YSLEER. The CDR3 DNA sequence: TGCGCCAGCAGACTATTGACAGGGGGTTCCTACACTGAAGCTTTCTTT. Protein product: CASRLLTGGSYTEAFF.

The chain is built from TRBV7-3 and TRBJ2-1, with a tentative D call TRBD1 (6 bases). Deletions cut 0 bases from V and 8 bases from J, with 26 bases between. This CDR3 has 19 residues. Germline-derived CDR1 and CDR2 are SGHTA and FQGTGA. As DNA, the CDR3 is TGTGCCAGCAGCTTAACGTTGAGGGCAGGGGATTTGGTTTTGGATGAGCAGTTCTTC. This sequence encodes CASSLTLRAGDLVLDEQFF.

The chain joins TRBV27 to TRBJ1-5; D gene ambiguous. This CDR3 is 9 amino acids long. The V end was cut by 10 bases, the J end by 15 bases, with 13 bases between. Germline CDR1 MNHEY, CDR2 SMNVEV (reference sequence). Here the CDR3 reads CATYLTVHF. In DNA form, the CDR3 reads TGTGCCACCTACCTTACGGTGCATTTT.

The V call is TRBV4-1, the J call TRBJ1-1; D gene uncertain. Germline V CDR1 and CDR2: MGHRA, YSYEKL. The V gene lost 3 bases and the J gene lost 1 base, with 9 bases spanning the gap. The CDR3 covers 14 residues. Here the CDR3 DNA reads TGCGCCAGCAGCCAGGAGATATCGAACACTGAAGCTTTCTTT. The encoded protein is CASSQEISNTEAFF.